This passage covers 6 T cell receptor beta chains from one sample sequenced in a study of OX40 agonist ivuxolimab in advanced cancers. TCRdb's table, derived via immunoSEQ multiplex PCR, lists solely in-frame clones and lacks some. The sample yields under 70,000 clones, roughly 85% seen once. The material sequenced was CD4+ or CD8+ T cells sorted from blood, taken in a trial of the OX40 agonist ivuxolimab. The receptors stem from an adult with an advanced solid tumor such as melanoma, head and neck, liver or kidney cancer.

V gene TRBV18 combines with J gene TRBJ1-6; D may be TRBD1 (6 bases). This CDR3 comprises 15 residues. Trimming left V 3 bases short and J 7 bases short, with 13 bases between. CDR1 KGHSH and CDR2 LQKENI come from the germline V gene. CDR3 amino acids: CASSPGMGQNSPLHF. As DNA, the CDR3 is TGTGCCAGCTCACCGGGAATGGGACAAAATTCACCCCTCCACTTT.

This clone came up a few times. The chain combines TRBV10-3 with TRBJ1-1; 8 bases are shared with TRBD1. Per the germline V gene, CDR1 is ENHRY and CDR2 is SYGVKD. With 6 bases clipped from V and 7 bases from J, the junction kept 4 bases outside the gene matches. The CDR3 runs to 12 residues. The CDR3 DNA sequence: TGTGCCATCAGCCCTGACAGGGGTGAAGCTTTCTTT. It specifies CAISPDRGEAFF.

The V gene is TRBV11-2, the J gene TRBJ2-7; perhaps D is TRBD1 or TRBD2 (5 bases each). The germline V and J ends were trimmed by 3 bases and 0 bases, with 12 bases remaining between them. There are 15 residues in the CDR3. Looked up from germline, CDR1 is SGHAT and CDR2 is FQNNGV. The CDR3 protein is CASSFWSGSSYEQYF. In DNA, the CDR3 is TGTGCCAGCAGCTTTTGGTCAGGGAGCTCCTACGAGCAGTACTTC.

The chain links TRBV6-5 to TRBJ1-2, with TRBD1 matching over 12 bases. V shed 4 bases, J shed 5 bases, and the junction held 5 bases outside the gene matches. The V gene's germline CDR1 is MNHEY and CDR2 SVGAGI. The CDR3 consists of 15 residues. The CDR3 here is CASSSRGQGAYGYTF. CDR3 DNA sequence: TGTGCCAGCAGTTCCCGGGGACAGGGGGCGTATGGCTACACCTTC.

The rearrangement uses TRBV29-1 and TRBJ2-5, with 8 bases aligning to TRBD1. This CDR3 contains 14 residues. Germline V lookup: CDR1 SQVTM, CDR2 ANQGSEA. The trim removed 3 bases at V and 5 bases at J, leaving 8 bases unmatched. The CDR3 DNA reads TGCAGCGTTGATGACAGGGGCTGGATGGAGACCCAGTACTTC. Translated: CSVDDRGWMETQYF.

The chain is built from TRBV7-8 and TRBJ2-3, with 11 bases lining up with TRBD2. CDR1 SGHVS and CDR2 FQNEAQ come from the germline V gene. The trim removed 4 bases at V and 0 bases at J, leaving 12 bases unmatched. CDR3 length: 19 amino acids. CDR3 sequence: CASSSKGASGRLSTDTQYF. DNA of the CDR3: TGTGCCAGCAGCTCTAAGGGTGCTAGCGGGAGGCTAAGCACAGATACGCAGTATTTT.